The subject of this entry is one T cell receptor beta chain. After removal of 9 bases from V and 1 base from J, the junction contained 12 bases not matched to a gene. From germline, CDR1 is LNHNV and CDR2 YYDKDF (reference sequence). CDR3 length equals 16 residues. Lactation, pregnancy, other autoimmune disease or uncontrolled infection excluded patients. Using RNA transcripts as the source, TCR beta CDR3 regions were amplified. An initial round of RT-PCR targeting the TCR CDR3 relied on the HTBI primer set. A single record per CDR3 protein comes from TCRdb applying MiXCR to the multiplex PCR reads. The data show approximately 640,000 distinct CDR3 sequences, with 40% to 55% seen just once and approximately 7.2% held by the top ten. These data belong to a study of T cells in Graves' hyperthyroidism and ophthalmopathy.

V usage is TRBV15 and J usage is TRBJ1-1; 9 bases match TRBD1. The receptor was derived from an adult man with Graves' disease, either hyperthyroidism or ophthalmopathy (not recorded which). The sample consisted of peripheral blood or thyroid tissue (not recorded which). The CDR3 sequence is CATAETGGFGNTEAFF. The CDR3 DNA reads TGTGCCACTGCCGAGACAGGGGGATTTGGGAACACTGAAGCTTTCTTT.